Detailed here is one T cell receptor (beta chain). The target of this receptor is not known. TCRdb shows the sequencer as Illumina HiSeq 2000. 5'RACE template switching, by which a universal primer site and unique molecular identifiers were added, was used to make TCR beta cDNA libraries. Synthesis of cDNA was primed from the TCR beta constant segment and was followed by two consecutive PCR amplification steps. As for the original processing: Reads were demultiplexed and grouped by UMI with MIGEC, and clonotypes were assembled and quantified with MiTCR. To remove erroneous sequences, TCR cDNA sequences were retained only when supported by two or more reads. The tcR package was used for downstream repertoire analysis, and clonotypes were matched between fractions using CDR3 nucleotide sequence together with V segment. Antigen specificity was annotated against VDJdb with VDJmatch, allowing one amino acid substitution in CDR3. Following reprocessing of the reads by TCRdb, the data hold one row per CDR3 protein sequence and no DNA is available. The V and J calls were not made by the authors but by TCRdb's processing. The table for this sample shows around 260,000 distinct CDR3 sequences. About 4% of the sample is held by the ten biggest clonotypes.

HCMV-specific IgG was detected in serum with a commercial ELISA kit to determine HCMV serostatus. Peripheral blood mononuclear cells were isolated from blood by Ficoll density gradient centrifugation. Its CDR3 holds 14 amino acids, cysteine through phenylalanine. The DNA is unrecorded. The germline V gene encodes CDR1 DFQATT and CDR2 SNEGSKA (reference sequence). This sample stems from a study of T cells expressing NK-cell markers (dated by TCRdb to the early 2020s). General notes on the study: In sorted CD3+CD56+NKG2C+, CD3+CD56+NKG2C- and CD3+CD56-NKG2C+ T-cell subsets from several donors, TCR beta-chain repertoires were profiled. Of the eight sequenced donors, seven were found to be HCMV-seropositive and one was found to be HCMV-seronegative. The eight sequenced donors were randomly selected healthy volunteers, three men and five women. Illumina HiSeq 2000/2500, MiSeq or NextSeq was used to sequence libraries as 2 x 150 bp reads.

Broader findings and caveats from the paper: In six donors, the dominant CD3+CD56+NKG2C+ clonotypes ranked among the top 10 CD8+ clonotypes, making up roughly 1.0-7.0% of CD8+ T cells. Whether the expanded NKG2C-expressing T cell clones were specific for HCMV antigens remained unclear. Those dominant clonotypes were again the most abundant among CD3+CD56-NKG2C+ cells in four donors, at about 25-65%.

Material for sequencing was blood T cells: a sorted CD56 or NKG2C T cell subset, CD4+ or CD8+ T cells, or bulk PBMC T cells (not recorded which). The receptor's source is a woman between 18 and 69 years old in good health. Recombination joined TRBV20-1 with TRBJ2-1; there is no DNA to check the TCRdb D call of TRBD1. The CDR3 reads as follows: CSAQGGYSYNEQFF.